The 25 T cell receptor beta chains in this list originate from one sample, sequenced in a study of blood T cell repertoires in COVID-19. Sequenced by immunoSEQ multiplex PCR; TCRdb stores in-frame clones only, minus some. The data show about 270,000 clones, around 88% seen once. Material for sequencing was peripheral blood. The receptor source for this set is a woman in her sixties or seventies with COVID-19, enrolled during active disease.

This rearrangement joins TRBV7-3 to TRBJ2-3; D possibly corresponds to TRBD2 (5 bases). Between the trimmed V and J ends, which lost 1 base and 6 bases, there was a span of 8 bases. The germline CDR1 and CDR2 sequences are SGHTA and FQGTGA. CDR3 length: 13 residues. CDR3 DNA sequence: TGTGCCAGCAGCTTAAGTCAGCGGGATACGCAGTATTTT. Encoded protein: CASSLSQRDTQYF.

The table lists this clone with a count of one. The V and J genes are TRBV20-1 and TRBJ2-1; possible D gene TRBD2, 6 bases. This CDR3 has 14 amino acids. Germline loops: CDR1 DFQATT, CDR2 SNEGSKA (reference sequence). V lost 3 bases to trimming and J lost 6 bases, with 15 bases between them. CDR3 sequence (DNA): TGCAGTGCTAGTCGCCCGGACTATCTCAATGAGCAGTTCTTC. Translated, it gives CSASRPDYLNEQFF.

V and J are TRBV24-1 and TRBJ2-5; D might be TRBD1 (6 bases). CDR3 length: 13 residues. CDR1 is KGHDR, CDR2 SFDVKD, per germline. Trimming took off 10 bases at V and 5 bases at J, with 16 bases between the two ends. The CDR3: CATQDGTSETQYF. CDR3 DNA sequence: TGTGCCACTCAAGATGGGACATCGGAGACCCAGTACTTC.

This sequence joins TRBV24-1 and TRBJ2-1; TRBD2 matches at 9 bases. V was pared by 6 bases and J by 4 bases, with 12 bases of the junction left unmatched. Germline CDR1 reads KGHDR; CDR2 reads SFDVKD. The CDR3 length is 17 residues. The DNA of the CDR3 is TGTGCCACCAGTTCAGCCTCGGCGGGGGGGTATTACAATGAGCAGTTCTTC. Translating gives CATSSASAGGYYNEQFF.

The CDR3, as DNA: TGTGCCAGTAGTACAGGGGCGAGCAATCAGCCCCAGCATTTT. Amino acid sequence: CASSTGASNQPQHF. The chain links TRBV19 to TRBJ1-5; tentatively, D is TRBD1 (6 bases). Trimming left V 4 bases short and J 1 base short, with 8 bases between. From germline, CDR1 is LNHDA and CDR2 SQIVND (reference sequence). CDR3 length equals 14 residues.

V gene TRBV5-1 combines with J gene TRBJ2-5; D gene ambiguous. Germline V gene lookup returns CDR1 SGHRS and CDR2 YFSETQ. Trimming took 3 bases from V and 4 from J, leaving 4 bases between them. The CDR3 spans 11 residues. The CDR3 DNA reads TGCGCCAGCAGCTCGGGAGAGACCCAGTACTTC. Its protein is CASSSGETQYF.

The genes are TRBV30 and TRBJ1-2, with D hard to call. V was clipped by 2 bases and J by 8 bases, with 15 bases between them. The CDR3 totals 13 residues. Per the germline V gene, CDR1 is GTSNPN and CDR2 is SVGIG (reference sequence). CDR3 amino acids: CAWSPEGSGGYTF. The CDR3 bases are TGTGCCTGGAGTCCTGAGGGATCCGGGGGCTACACCTTC. Supplemented by reference TRBV30 and TRBJ1-2, the full variable domain reads SQTIHQWPATLVQPVGSPLSLECTVEGTSNPNLYWYRQAAGRGLQLLFYSVGIGQISSEVPQNLSASRPQDRQFILSSKKLLLSDSGFYLCAWSPEGSGGYTFGSGTRLTVV.

V usage is TRBV4-2 and J usage is TRBJ1-1; weak D call: TRBD1 (6 bases). Germline CDR1 LGHNA, CDR2 YNFKEQ. The ends were cut back, 6 bases at V and 1 base at J, with 12 bases in the middle. This CDR3 is 14 amino acids long. The CDR3 sequence is CASSTSGENTEAFF. DNA of the CDR3: TGTGCCAGCAGTACATCAGGGGAGAACACTGAAGCTTTCTTT.

The V call is TRBV14, the J call TRBJ1-1; no clear D. V gave up 1 base and J gave up 5 bases, with 8 bases separating them. This CDR3 has 13 amino acids. Germline lookup yields CDR1 SGHDN and CDR2 FVKESK. The CDR3 region is CASSQGLETEAFF. The CDR3 nucleotides read TGTGCCAGCAGCCAAGGTTTGGAGACTGAAGCTTTCTTT.

The chain recombines TRBV5-6 with TRBJ1-1; D gene uncertain. The ends were cut back, 7 bases at V and 2 bases at J, with 6 bases in the middle. CDR1 and CDR2 from the germline V gene are SGHDT and YYEEEE. The CDR3 contains 11 residues. Here the CDR3 reads CASQKNTEAFF. The CDR3 DNA is TGTGCCAGCCAAAAAAACACTGAAGCTTTCTTT.

The chain is built from TRBV10-3 and TRBJ1-1; 7 bases map to TRBD1. This CDR3 is built from 12 residues. Germline V gene data show CDR1 as ENHRY and CDR2 as SYGVKD. The ends lost 11 bases at V and 5 bases at J; junction bases unmatched: 8. CDR3 bases: TGTGCCTCTTCGGACAGGATGACTGAAGCTTTCTTT. This sequence encodes CASSDRMTEAFF.

The J gene is TRBJ2-5, the V gene TRBV3-1 (or the pseudogene TRBV3-2); TRBD2 matches at 8 bases. With V trimmed by 4 bases and J by 2 bases, 9 bases remained unmatched. CDR3 length: 16 amino acids. The germline V gene has CDR1 LGHDT and CDR2 YNNKEL (reference sequence). The CDR3 region has the DNA TGTGCCAGCAGCCTAACGGGCGGGAGGATTCAAGAGACCCAGTACTTC. The encoded protein is CASSLTGGRIQETQYF.

The chain couples TRBV11-2 to TRBJ2-1; 10 bases align to TRBD1. CDR1 and CDR2 from the germline V gene are SGHAT and FQNNGV. V lost 0 bases, J lost 5 bases, and 7 bases stayed unmatched. The CDR3 length is 17 residues. In DNA form, the CDR3 reads TGTGCCAGCAGCTTAGATATAGCGACAGGGGGCCACAATGAGCAGTTCTTC. This encodes CASSLDIATGGHNEQFF. The whole variable domain, filled in from reference TRBV11-2 and TRBJ2-1, reads EAGVAQSPRYKIIEKRQSVAFWCNPISGHATLYWYQQILGQGPKLLIQFQNNGVVDDSQLPKDRFSAERLKGVDSTLKIQPAKLEDSAVYLCASSLDIATGGHNEQFFGPGTRLTVL.

The CDR3 protein is CASSRGYVTGPEDYGYTF. CDR3 DNA sequence: TGTGCCAGCAGTCGCGGATATGTGACAGGACCAGAGGACTATGGCTACACCTTC. The gene calls are TRBV6-6 and TRBJ1-2; D is possibly TRBD1 (6 bases). Germline V lookup: CDR1 MNHNY, CDR2 SVGAGI (reference sequence). CDR3 size: 18 residues. V dropped 5 bases and J dropped 3 bases, with 25 bases sitting between them.

V is TRBV5-1 and J is TRBJ1-4; unclear D gene. V dropped 3 bases and J dropped 10 bases, with 13 bases sitting between them. Germline V gene sequence: CDR1 SGHRS, CDR2 YFSETQ. The CDR3 extends over 13 amino acids. The CDR3 spells CASSSMETGKLFF. The DNA for the CDR3 is TGCGCCAGCAGCTCTATGGAAACGGGAAAACTGTTTTTT.

V is TRBV18 and J is TRBJ2-2; no firm D call. CDR3 length: 16 residues. Trimming took 4 bases from V and 8 from J, leaving 20 bases between them. CDR1 is KGHSH, CDR2 LQKENI, per germline. As DNA, the CDR3 is TGTGCCAGCTCACGCCAAGGAATCCTAGATGCGGGGGAGCTGTTTTTT. It yields the protein CASSRQGILDAGELFF.

J is TRBJ2-2 and V is TRBV7-2, with 8 bases fitting TRBD2. With V trimmed by 6 bases and J by 4 bases, 7 bases remained unmatched. Germline CDR1 is SGHTA and CDR2 is FQGNSA. The CDR3 loop spans 15 amino acids. Here the CDR3 reads CASRPTGGPTGELFF. The CDR3 DNA sequence: TGTGCCAGCAGACCCACGGGGGGGCCCACCGGGGAGCTGTTTTTT.

The chain recombines TRBV7-6 with TRBJ1-2, with 9 bases lining up with TRBD1. Germline trimming cut 3 bases from V and 4 bases from J; bases unmatched to any gene: 9. Germline loops: CDR1 SGHVS, CDR2 FNYEAQ. The length of the CDR3 is 16 residues. The CDR3 here is CASSLGGTGRSYGYTF. The CDR3 coding sequence is TGTGCCAGCAGCTTGGGGGGGACAGGGAGGTCCTATGGCTACACCTTC.

This chain joins TRBV6-5 and TRBJ1-5, with a tentative D call TRBD1 (6 bases). Germline-derived CDR1 and CDR2 are MNHEY and SVGAGI. The CDR3 covers 13 residues. Trimming cost V 6 bases and J 4 bases, with 10 bases left between them. The DNA of the CDR3 is TGTGCCAGCAGCCGTGGACAGAATCAGCCCCAGCATTTT. It is translated as CASSRGQNQPQHF.

The chain recombines TRBV6-5 with TRBJ2-1; 12 nucleotides align to TRBD2. Looked up from germline, CDR1 is MNHEY and CDR2 is SVGAGI. The trim removed 6 bases at V and 12 bases at J, leaving 3 bases unmatched. CDR3 length: 12 residues. CDR3 region: CASSTLAGGQFF. CDR3 bases: TGTGCCAGCAGCACACTAGCGGGGGGGCAGTTCTTC.

V gene TRBV19 combines with J gene TRBJ2-2; the D gene is possibly TRBD2 (6 bases). The germline V gene encodes CDR1 LNHDA and CDR2 SQIVND (reference sequence). The CDR3 length is 14 residues. The V end lost 1 base, the J end lost 3 bases, and 6 bases lay between the germline ends. The chain's CDR3 is CASSIGRDTGELFF. The CDR3 nucleotides are TGTGCCAGTAGTATAGGGAGGGACACCGGGGAGCTGTTTTTT.

The chain is built from TRBV4-3 and TRBJ2-1, with D hard to call. V lost 1 base to trimming and J lost 6 bases, with 10 bases between them. Per the germline V gene, CDR1 is LGHNA and CDR2 is YSLEER. This CDR3 spans 14 amino acids. CDR3 residues: CASSQGSPGNEQFF. As DNA, the CDR3 is TGCGCCAGCAGCCAAGGATCCCCCGGCAATGAGCAGTTCTTC.

This clone occurred once. This chain joins TRBV6-5 and TRBJ2-7, with D possibly being TRBD1 (5 bases). The CDR3 runs to 13 residues. Germline CDR1 is MNHEY and CDR2 is SVGAGI. Between the trimmed V and J ends, which lost 11 bases and 4 bases, there was a span of 18 bases. CDR3 amino acids: CAGAKGVIYEQYF. The CDR3 coding sequence is TGTGCCGGCGCAAAAGGGGTCATTTACGAGCAGTACTTC.

The gene calls are TRBV3-1 (or the pseudogene TRBV3-2) and TRBJ2-7, with unresolved D. The CDR3 extends over 11 amino acids. Germline assignment: CDR1 LGHDT and CDR2 YNNKEL (reference sequence). V lost 1 base, J lost 7 bases, and 5 bases lay in between. CDR3: CASSQVGEQYF. The CDR3 bases are TGTGCCAGCAGCCAAGTCGGGGAGCAGTACTTC.

The chain couples TRBV5-1 to TRBJ1-6; 8 bases agree with TRBD1. CDR1 is SGHRS and CDR2 is YFSETQ in the germline V gene. The CDR3 loop spans 14 amino acids. V lost 4 bases to trimming and J lost 8 bases; unmatched junction nucleotides: 5. The CDR3 loop is CASSLGQVDSPLHF. CDR3 in DNA: TGCGCCAGCAGCCTGGGACAGGTAGATTCACCCCTCCACTTT.